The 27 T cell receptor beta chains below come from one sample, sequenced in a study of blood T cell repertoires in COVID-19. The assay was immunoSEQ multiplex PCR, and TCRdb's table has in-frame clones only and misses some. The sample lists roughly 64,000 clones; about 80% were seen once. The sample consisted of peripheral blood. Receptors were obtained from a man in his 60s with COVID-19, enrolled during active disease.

CDR3 sequence: CASSFNVYGYTF. In nucleotides, the CDR3 is TGTGCCAGCAGCTTTAATGTCTATGGCTACACCTTC. The gene calls are TRBV5-5 and TRBJ1-2; D is unresolved. Germline loops: CDR1 SGHKS, CDR2 YYEKEE (reference sequence). The CDR3 spans 12 residues. Deletions cut 2 bases from V and 4 bases from J, with 6 bases between.

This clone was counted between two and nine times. The DNA of the CDR3 is TGTGCCAGCAGCCCGGGTCTAGACGGGGAGACCCAGTACTTC. This sequence encodes CASSPGLDGETQYF. This chain links TRBV7-9 with TRBJ2-5; no clear D gene. V was shortened by 5 bases and J by 5 bases, with 15 bases between the two germline ends. This CDR3 comprises 14 residues. The germline V gene encodes CDR1 SEHNR and CDR2 FQNEAQ (reference sequence).

For the CDR3, the DNA is TGTGCCTGGACTCCAGGGCTATCTGGAAACACCATATATTTT. This sequence encodes CAWTPGLSGNTIYF. The chain employs TRBV30 and TRBJ1-3; D might be TRBD1 (5 bases). V lost 4 bases, J lost 1 base, and 11 bases lay in between. Germline loops: CDR1 GTSNPN, CDR2 SVGIG (reference sequence). The length of the CDR3 is 14 residues.

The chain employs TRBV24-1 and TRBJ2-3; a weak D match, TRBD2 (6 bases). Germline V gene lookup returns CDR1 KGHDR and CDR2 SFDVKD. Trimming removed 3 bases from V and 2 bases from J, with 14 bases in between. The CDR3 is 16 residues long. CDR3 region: CATSDRPGRDTDTQYF. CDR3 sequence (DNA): TGTGCCACCAGTGATCGCCCCGGGAGAGACACAGATACGCAGTATTTT.

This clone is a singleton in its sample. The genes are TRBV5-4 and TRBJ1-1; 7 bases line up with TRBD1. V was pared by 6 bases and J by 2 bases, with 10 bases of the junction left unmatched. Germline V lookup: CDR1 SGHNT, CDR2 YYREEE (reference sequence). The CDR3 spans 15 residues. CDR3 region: CASTPDRTQNTEAFF. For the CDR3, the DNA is TGTGCCAGCACCCCGGACAGGACCCAAAACACTGAAGCTTTCTTT.

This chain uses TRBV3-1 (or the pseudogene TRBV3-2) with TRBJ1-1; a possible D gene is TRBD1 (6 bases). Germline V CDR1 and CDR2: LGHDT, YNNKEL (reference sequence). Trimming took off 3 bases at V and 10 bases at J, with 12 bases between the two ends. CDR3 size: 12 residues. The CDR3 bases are TGTGCCAGCAGCCACGGGAGGGGGGGAGCTTTCTTT. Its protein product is CASSHGRGGAFF.

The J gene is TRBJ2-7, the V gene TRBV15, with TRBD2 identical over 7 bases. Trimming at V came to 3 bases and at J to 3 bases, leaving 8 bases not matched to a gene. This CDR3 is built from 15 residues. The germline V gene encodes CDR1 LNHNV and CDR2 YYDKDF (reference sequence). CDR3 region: CATSSGGIVFYEQYF. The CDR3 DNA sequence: TGTGCCACCAGCAGCGGGGGGATTGTTTTCTACGAGCAGTACTTC.

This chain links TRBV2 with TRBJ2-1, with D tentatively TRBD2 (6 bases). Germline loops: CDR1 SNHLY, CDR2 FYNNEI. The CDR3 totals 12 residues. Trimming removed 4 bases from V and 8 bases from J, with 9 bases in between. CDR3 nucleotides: TGTGCCAGCAGTGCTGGAGGGGATGAGCAGTTCTTC. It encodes CASSAGGDEQFF. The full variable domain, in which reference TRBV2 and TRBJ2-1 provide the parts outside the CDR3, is EPEVTQTPSHQVTQMGQEVILRCVPISNHLYFYWYRQILGQKVEFLVSFYNNEISEKSEIFDDQFSVERPDGSNFTLKIRSTKLEDSAMYFCASSAGGDEQFFGPGTRLTVL.

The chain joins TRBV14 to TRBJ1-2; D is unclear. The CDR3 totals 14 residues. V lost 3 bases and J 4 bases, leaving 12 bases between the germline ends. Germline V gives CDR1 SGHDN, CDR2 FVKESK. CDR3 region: CASSQGGLSYGYTF. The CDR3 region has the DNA TGTGCCAGCAGCCAGGGTGGACTCTCCTATGGCTACACCTTC.

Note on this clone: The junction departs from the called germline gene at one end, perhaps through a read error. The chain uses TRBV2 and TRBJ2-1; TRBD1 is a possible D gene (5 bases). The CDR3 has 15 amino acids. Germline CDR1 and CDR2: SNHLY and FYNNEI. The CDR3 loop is CASSERQGSYSEQFF. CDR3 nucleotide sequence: TGTGCCAGCAGTGAACGGCAGGGAAGCTACAGTGAGCAGTTCTTC.

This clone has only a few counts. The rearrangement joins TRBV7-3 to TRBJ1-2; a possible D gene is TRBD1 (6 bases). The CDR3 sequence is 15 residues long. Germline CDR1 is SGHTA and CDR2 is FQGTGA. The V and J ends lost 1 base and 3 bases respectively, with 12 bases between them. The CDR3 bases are TGTGCCAGCAGCTTAAATGGGGGCTCTCACTATGGCTACACCTTC. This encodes CASSLNGGSHYGYTF.

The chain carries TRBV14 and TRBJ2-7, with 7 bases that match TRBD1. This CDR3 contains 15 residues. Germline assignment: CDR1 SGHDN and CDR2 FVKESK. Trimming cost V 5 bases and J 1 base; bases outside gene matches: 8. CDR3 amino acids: CASSGLRDSSYEQYF. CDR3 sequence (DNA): TGTGCCAGCAGCGGGCTACGGGACAGTTCCTACGAGCAGTACTTC. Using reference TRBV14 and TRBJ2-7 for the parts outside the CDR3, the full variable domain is EAGVTQFPSHSVIEKGQTVTLRCDPISGHDNLYWYRRVMGKEIKFLLHFVKESKQDESGMPNNRFLAERTGGTYSTLKVQPAELEDSGVYFCASSGLRDSSYEQYFGPGTRLTVT.

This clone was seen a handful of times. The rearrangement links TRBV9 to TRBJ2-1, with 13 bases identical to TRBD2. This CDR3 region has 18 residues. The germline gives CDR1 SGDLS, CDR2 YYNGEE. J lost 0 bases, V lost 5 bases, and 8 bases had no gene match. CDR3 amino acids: CASSVTSGGLSSYNEQFF. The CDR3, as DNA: TGTGCCAGCAGTGTGACTAGCGGGGGGCTAAGCTCCTACAATGAGCAGTTCTTC.

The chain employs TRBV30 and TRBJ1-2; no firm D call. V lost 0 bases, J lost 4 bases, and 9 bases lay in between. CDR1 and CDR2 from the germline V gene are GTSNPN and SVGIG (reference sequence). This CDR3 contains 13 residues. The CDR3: CAWSVPPSYGYTF. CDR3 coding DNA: TGTGCCTGGAGTGTACCGCCGAGCTATGGCTACACCTTC.

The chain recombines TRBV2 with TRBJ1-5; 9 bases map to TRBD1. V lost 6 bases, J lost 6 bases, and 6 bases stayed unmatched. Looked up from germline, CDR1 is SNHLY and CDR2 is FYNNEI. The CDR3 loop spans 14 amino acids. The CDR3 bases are TGTGCCAGCAGGGGGACAGGGTCGGTTCAGCCCCAGCATTTT. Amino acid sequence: CASRGTGSVQPQHF.

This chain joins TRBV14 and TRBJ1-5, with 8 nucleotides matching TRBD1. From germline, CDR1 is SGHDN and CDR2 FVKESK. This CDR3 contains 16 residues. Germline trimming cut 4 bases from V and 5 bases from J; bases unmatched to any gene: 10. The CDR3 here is CASSPHVTGQDQPQHF. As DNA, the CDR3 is TGTGCCAGCAGCCCGCATGTCACGGGACAGGATCAGCCCCAGCATTTT. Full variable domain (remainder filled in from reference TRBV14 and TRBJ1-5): EAGVTQFPSHSVIEKGQTVTLRCDPISGHDNLYWYRRVMGKEIKFLLHFVKESKQDESGMPNNRFLAERTGGTYSTLKVQPAELEDSGVYFCASSPHVTGQDQPQHFGDGTRLSIL.

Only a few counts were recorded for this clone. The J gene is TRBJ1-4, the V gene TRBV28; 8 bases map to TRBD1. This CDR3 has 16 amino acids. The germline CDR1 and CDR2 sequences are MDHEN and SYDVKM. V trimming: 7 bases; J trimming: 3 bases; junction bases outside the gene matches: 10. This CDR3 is CASTSTGDRPNEKLFF. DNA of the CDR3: TGTGCCAGCACTTCCACGGGGGACAGGCCTAATGAAAAACTGTTTTTT. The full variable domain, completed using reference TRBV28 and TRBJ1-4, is DVKVTQSSRYLVKRTGEKVFLECVQDMDHENMFWYRQDPGLGLRLIYFSYDVKMKEKGDIPEGYSVSREKKERFSLILESASTNQTSMYLCASTSTGDRPNEKLFFGSGTQLSVL.

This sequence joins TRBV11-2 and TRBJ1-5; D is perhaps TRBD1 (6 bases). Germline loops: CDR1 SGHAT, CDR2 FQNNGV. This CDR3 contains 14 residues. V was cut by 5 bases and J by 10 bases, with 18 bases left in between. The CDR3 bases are TGTGCCAGCAGCCCCGGGGGGCGTTCAGCTCCCCAGCATTTT. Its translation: CASSPGGRSAPQHF. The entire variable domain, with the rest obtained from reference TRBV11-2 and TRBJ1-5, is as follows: EAGVAQSPRYKIIEKRQSVAFWCNPISGHATLYWYQQILGQGPKLLIQFQNNGVVDDSQLPKDRFSAERLKGVDSTLKIQPAKLEDSAVYLCASSPGGRSAPQHFGDGTRLSIL.

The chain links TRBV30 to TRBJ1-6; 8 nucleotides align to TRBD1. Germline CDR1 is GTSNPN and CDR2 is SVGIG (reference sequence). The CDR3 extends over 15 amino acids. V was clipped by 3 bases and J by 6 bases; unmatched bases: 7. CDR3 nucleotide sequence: TGTGCCTGGAGACCCCGGGACAGGTTTAATTCACCCCTCCACTTT. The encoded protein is CAWRPRDRFNSPLHF.

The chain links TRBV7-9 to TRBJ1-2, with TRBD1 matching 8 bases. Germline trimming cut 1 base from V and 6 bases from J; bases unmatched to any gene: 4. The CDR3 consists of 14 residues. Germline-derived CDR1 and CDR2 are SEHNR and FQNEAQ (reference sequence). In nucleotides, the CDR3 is TGTGCCAGCAGCTTAGGGCAGACAGGGGATGGCTACACCTTC. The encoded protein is CASSLGQTGDGYTF.

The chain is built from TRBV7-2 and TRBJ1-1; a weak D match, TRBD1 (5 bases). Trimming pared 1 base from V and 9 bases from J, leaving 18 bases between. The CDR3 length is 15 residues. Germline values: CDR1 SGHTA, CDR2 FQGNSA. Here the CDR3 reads CASSLDGQKGQKAFF. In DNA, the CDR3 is TGTGCCAGCAGCTTAGATGGACAAAAAGGTCAGAAAGCTTTCTTT.

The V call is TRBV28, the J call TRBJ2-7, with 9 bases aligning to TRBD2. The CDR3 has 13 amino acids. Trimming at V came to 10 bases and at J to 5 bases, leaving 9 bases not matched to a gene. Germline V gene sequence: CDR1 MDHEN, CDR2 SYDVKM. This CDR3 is CATGLAEPNEQYF. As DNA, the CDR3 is TGTGCCACGGGACTAGCCGAACCAAACGAGCAGTACTTC.

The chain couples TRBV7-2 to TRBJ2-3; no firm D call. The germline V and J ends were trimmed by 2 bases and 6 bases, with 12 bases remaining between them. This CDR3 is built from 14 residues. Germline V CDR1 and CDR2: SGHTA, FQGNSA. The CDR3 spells CASSLLSPRDTQYF. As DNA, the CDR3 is TGTGCCAGCAGCTTATTGTCCCCTCGGGATACGCAGTATTTT.

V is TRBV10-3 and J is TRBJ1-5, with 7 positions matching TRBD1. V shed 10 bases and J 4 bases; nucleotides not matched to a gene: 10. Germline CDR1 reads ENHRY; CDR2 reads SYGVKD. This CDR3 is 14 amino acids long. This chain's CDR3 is CATRGTAINQPQHF. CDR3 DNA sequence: TGTGCCACCAGAGGGACAGCGATAAATCAGCCCCAGCATTTT.

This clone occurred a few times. The CDR3 region is CASRPGTVNTGELFF. The CDR3 nucleotides are TGTGCCAGCAGACCCGGGACAGTGAACACCGGGGAGCTGTTTTTT. V and J are TRBV6-5 and TRBJ2-2; the match to TRBD1 covers 7 bases. The CDR3 totals 15 residues. The germline CDR1 and CDR2 sequences are MNHEY and SVGAGI. Trimming at V came to 6 bases and at J to 1 base, leaving 5 bases not matched to a gene.

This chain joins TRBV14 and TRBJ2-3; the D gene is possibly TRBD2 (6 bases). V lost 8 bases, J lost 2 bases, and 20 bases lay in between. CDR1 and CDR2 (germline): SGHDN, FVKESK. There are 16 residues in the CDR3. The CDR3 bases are TGTGCCAGCGCGGATGGGTTAGCGGACCACACAGATACGCAGTATTTT. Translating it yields CASADGLADHTDTQYF.

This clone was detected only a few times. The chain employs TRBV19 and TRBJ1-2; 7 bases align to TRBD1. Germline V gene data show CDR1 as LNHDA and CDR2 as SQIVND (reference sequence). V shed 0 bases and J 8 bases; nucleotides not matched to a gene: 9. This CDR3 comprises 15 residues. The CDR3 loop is CASSIDLNRGAGYTF. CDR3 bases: TGTGCCAGTAGTATAGATCTTAACAGGGGCGCAGGCTACACCTTC.